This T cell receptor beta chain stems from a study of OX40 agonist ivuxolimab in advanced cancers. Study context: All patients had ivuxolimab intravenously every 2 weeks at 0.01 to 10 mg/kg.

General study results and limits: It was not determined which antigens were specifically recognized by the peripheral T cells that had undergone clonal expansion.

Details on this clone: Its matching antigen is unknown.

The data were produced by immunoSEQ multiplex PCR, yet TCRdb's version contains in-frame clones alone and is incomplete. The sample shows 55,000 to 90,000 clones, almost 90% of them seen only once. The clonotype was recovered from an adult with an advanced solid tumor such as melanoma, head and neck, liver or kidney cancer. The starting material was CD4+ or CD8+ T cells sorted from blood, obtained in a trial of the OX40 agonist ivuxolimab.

As DNA, the CDR3 is TGCGCCAGCAGCAGCCGGGACAGGGCGTATGGCTACACCTTC. Its protein product is CASSSRDRAYGYTF. The V gene is TRBV5-1, the J gene TRBJ1-2, with 9 bases matching TRBD1. Germline trimming cut 4 bases from V and 5 bases from J; bases unmatched to any gene: 6. The CDR3 is 14 residues long. Germline values: CDR1 SGHRS, CDR2 YFSETQ.